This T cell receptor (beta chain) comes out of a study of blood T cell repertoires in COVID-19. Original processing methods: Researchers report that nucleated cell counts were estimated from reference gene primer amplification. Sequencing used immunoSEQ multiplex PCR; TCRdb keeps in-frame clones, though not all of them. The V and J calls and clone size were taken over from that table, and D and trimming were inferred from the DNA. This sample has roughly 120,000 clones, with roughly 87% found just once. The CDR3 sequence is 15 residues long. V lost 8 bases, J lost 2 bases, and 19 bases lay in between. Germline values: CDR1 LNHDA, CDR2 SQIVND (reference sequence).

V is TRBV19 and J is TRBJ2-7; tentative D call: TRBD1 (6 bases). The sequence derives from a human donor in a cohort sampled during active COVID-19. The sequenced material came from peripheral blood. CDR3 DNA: TGTGCCAGTTCGGTACAGGGTTTGGGAACCTACGAGCAGTACTTC. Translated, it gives CASSVQGLGTYEQYF.